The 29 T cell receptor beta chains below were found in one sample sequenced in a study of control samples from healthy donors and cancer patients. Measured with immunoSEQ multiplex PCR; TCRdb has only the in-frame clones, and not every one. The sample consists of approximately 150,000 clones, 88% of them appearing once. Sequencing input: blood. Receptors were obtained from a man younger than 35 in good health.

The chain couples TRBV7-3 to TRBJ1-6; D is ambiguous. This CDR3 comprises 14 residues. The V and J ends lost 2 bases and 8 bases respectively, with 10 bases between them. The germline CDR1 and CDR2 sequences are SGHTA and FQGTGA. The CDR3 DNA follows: TGTGCCAGCAGCTTAGCCACACGGGATTCACCCCTCCACTTT. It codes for CASSLATRDSPLHF. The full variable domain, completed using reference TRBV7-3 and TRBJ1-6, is GAGVSQTPSNKVTEKGKYVELRCDPISGHTALYWYRQSLGQGPEFLIYFQGTGAADDSGLPNDRFFAVRPEGSVSTLKIQRTERGDSAVYLCASSLATRDSPLHFGNGTRLTVT.

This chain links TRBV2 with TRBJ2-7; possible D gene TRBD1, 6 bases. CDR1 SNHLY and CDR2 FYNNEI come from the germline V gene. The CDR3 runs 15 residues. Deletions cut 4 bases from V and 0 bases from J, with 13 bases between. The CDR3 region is CASSGQDRLSYEQYF. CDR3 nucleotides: TGTGCCAGCAGTGGACAGGACCGCCTCTCCTACGAGCAGTACTTC.

The DNA of the CDR3 is TGTGCCAGCAGTCCACAGGGGGGTTGGTATGGCTACACCTTC. Translated: CASSPQGGWYGYTF. This rearrangement joins TRBV7-9 to TRBJ1-2; 8 bases agree with TRBD1. CDR1 and CDR2 (germline): SEHNR, FQNEAQ (reference sequence). Trimming cost V 6 bases and J 5 bases; bases outside gene matches: 8. The length of the CDR3 is 14 residues.

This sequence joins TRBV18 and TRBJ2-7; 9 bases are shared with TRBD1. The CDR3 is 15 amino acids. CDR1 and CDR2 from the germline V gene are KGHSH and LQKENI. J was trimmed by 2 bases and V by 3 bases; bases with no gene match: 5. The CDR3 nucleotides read TGTGCCAGCTCACCCGGGACAGGGAACACCTACGAGCAGTACTTC. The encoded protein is CASSPGTGNTYEQYF.

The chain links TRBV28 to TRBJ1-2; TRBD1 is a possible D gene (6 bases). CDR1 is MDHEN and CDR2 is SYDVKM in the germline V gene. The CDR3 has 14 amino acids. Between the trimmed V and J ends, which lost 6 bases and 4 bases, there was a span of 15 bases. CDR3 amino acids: CASRTGPLAYGYTF. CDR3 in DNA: TGTGCCAGCAGGACAGGTCCCCTCGCCTATGGCTACACCTTC.

Written as DNA, the CDR3 is TGTGCCAGCAGCTTAAGACAGTACTCAGATACGCAGTATTTT. This encodes CASSLRQYSDTQYF. The rearrangement links TRBV7-3 to TRBJ2-3; D is possibly TRBD1 (5 bases). V lost 1 base and J 4 bases, leaving 9 bases between the germline ends. Germline values: CDR1 SGHTA, CDR2 FQGTGA. The CDR3 extends over 14 amino acids. The variable domain in full, with the rest retrieved from reference TRBV7-3 and TRBJ2-3, is GAGVSQTPSNKVTEKGKYVELRCDPISGHTALYWYRQSLGQGPEFLIYFQGTGAADDSGLPNDRFFAVRPEGSVSTLKIQRTERGDSAVYLCASSLRQYSDTQYFGPGTRLTVL.

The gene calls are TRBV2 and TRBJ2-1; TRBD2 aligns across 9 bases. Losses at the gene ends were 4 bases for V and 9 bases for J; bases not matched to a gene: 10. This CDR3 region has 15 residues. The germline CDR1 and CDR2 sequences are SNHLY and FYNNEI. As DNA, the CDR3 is TGTGCCAGCAGTGGCTTGACTAGCGGAATAGGTGAGCAGTTCTTC. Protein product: CASSGLTSGIGEQFF.

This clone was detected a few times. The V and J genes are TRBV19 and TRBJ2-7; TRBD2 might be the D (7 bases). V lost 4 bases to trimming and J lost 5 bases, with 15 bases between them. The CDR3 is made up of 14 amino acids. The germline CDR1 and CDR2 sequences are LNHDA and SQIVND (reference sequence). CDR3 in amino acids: CASSTDRGAHEQYF. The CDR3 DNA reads TGTGCCAGTAGTACTGATCGGGGGGCTCACGAGCAGTACTTC.

The CDR3 DNA is TGTGCCAGCAGTTTCAACTACGCCCCCTCCTACAATGAGCAGTTCTTC. This encodes CASSFNYAPSYNEQFF. J is TRBJ2-1 and V is TRBV28; D gene ambiguous. Trimming cost V 3 bases and J 0 bases, with 12 bases left between them. Germline values: CDR1 MDHEN, CDR2 SYDVKM. The CDR3 sequence is 16 residues long.

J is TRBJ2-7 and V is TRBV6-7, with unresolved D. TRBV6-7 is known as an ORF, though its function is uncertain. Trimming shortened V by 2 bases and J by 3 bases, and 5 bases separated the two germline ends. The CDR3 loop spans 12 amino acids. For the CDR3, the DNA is TGTGCCAGCAGTTACCCAGACTACGAGCAGTACTTC. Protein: CASSYPDYEQYF.

CDR3 nucleotide sequence: TGTGCCAGCTCACCCAAACTTGGAGGAGGCTACACCTTC. Amino acids: CASSPKLGGGYTF. The chain is built from TRBV18 and TRBJ1-2; D is uncertain. The CDR3 consists of 13 residues. The ends were cut back, 3 bases at V and 8 bases at J, with 13 bases in the middle. Per germline, CDR1 KGHSH and CDR2 LQKENI.

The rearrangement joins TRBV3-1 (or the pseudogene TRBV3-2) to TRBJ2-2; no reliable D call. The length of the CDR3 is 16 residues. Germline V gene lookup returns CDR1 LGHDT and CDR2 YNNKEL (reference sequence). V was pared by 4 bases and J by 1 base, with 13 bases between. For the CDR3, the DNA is TGTGCCAGCAGCCTCCCCGGAGAGCAGAACACCGGGGAGCTGTTTTTT. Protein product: CASSLPGEQNTGELFF.

This CDR3 is CASSVQGTSNQFF. The CDR3 bases are TGTGCCAGCAGCGTTCAGGGGACCTCAAACCAGTTCTTC. V usage is TRBV7-2 and J usage is TRBJ2-1, with D maybe TRBD1 (6 bases). In germline, CDR1 is SGHTA, CDR2 FQGNSA. This CDR3 is built from 13 residues. V shed 5 bases and J shed 13 bases, with 18 bases lying between them.

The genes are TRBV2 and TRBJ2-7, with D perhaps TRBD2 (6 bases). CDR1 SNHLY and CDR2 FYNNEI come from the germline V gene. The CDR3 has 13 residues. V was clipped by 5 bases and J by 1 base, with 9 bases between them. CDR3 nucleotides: TGTGCCAGCAGTCGGGGGATGTCCTACGAGCAGTACTTC. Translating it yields CASSRGMSYEQYF. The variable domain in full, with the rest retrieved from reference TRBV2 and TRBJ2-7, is EPEVTQTPSHQVTQMGQEVILRCVPISNHLYFYWYRQILGQKVEFLVSFYNNEISEKSEIFDDQFSVERPDGSNFTLKIRSTKLEDSAMYFCASSRGMSYEQYFGPGTRLTVT.

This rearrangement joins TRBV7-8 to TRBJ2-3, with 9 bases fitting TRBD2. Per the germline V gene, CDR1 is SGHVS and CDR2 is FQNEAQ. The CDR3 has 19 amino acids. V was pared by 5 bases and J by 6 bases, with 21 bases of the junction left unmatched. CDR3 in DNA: TGTGCCAGCAGCACCGGGAGGATGTTTAGCGGGGGCTTTGGGGATACGCAGTATTTT. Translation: CASSTGRMFSGGFGDTQYF.

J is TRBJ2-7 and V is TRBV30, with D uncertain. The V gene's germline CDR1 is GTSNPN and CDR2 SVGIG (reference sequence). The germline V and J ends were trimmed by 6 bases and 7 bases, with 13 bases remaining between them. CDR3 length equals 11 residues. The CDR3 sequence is CACSQASEQYF. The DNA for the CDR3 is TGTGCCTGCTCGCAAGCCTCTGAGCAGTACTTC.

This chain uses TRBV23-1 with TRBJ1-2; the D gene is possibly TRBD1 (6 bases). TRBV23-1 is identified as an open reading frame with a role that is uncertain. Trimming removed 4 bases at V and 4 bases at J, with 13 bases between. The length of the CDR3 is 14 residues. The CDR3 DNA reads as TGCGCCAGCAGTCCCACACAGGGTCGCTATGGCTACACCTTC. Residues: CASSPTQGRYGYTF.

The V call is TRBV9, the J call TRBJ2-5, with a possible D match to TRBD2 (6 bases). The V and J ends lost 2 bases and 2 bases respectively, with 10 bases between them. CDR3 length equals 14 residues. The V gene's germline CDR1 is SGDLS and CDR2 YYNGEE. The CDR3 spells CASSVSGAQETQYF. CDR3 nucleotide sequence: TGTGCCAGCAGCGTTAGCGGCGCTCAAGAGACCCAGTACTTC.

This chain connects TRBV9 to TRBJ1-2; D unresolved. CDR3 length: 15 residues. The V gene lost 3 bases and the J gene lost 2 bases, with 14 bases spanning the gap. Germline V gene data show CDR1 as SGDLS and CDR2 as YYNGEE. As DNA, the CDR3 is TGTGCCAGCAGCGCCCACGAGGACGGGAACTATGGCTACACCTTC. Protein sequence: CASSAHEDGNYGYTF.

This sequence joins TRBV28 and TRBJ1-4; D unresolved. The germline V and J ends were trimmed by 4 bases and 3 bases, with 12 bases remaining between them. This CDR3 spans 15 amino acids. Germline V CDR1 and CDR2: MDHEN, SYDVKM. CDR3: CASSSVGGPNEKLFF. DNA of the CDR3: TGTGCCAGCAGTTCGGTGGGTGGACCTAATGAAAAACTGTTTTTT. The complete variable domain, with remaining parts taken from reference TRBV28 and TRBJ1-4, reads DVKVTQSSRYLVKRTGEKVFLECVQDMDHENMFWYRQDPGLGLRLIYFSYDVKMKEKGDIPEGYSVSREKKERFSLILESASTNQTSMYLCASSSVGGPNEKLFFGSGTQLSVL.

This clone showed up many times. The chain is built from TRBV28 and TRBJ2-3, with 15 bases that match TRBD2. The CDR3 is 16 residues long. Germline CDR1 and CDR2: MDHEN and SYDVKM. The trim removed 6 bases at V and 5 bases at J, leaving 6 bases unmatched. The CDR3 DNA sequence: TGTGCCAGCAGCCGCGGACTAGCGGGGGGGATAGATACGCAGTATTTT. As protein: CASSRGLAGGIDTQYF.

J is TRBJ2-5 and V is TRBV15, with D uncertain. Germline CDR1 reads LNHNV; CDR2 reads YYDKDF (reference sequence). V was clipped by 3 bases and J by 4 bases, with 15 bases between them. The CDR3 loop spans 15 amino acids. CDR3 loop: CATSSSGRIGETQYF. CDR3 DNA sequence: TGTGCCACCAGCAGTTCCGGACGGATTGGAGAGACCCAGTACTTC.

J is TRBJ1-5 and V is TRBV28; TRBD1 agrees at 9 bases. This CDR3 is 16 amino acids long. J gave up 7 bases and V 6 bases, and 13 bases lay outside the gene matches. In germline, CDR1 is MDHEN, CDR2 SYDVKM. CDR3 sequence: CASSWRGQGGRQPQHF. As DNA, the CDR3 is TGTGCCAGCAGCTGGCGGGGACAGGGCGGGAGGCAGCCCCAGCATTTT.

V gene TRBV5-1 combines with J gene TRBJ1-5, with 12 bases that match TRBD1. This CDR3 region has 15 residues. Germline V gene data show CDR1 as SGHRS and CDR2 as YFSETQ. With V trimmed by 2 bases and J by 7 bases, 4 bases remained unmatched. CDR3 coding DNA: TGCGCCAGCAGCTTTGGGACAGGGGGCGAGCAGCCCCAGCATTTT. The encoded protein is CASSFGTGGEQPQHF.

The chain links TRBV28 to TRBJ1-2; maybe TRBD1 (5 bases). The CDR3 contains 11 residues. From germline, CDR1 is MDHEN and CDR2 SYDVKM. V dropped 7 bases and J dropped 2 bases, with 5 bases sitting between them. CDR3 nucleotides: TGTGCCAGCACAGGGAACTATGGCTACACCTTC. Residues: CASTGNYGYTF.

CDR3 nucleotide sequence: TGTGCCAGCAGCTTGGGTCCAACCTCACCCCTCCACTTT. This sequence encodes CASSLGPTSPLHF. The V call is TRBV5-4, the J call TRBJ1-6, with D unresolved. This CDR3 has 13 amino acids. Germline CDR1 SGHNT, CDR2 YYREEE (reference sequence). Trimming removed 0 bases from V and 10 bases from J, with 8 bases in between.

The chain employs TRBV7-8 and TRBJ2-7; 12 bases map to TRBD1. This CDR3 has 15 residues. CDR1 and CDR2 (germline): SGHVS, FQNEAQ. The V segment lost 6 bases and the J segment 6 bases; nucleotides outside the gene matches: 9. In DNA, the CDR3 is TGTGCCAGCAGATTGACGGGGACAGGGGGCTTCGAGCAGTACTTC. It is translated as CASRLTGTGGFEQYF. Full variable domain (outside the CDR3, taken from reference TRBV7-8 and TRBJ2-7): GAGVSQSPRYKVAKRGQDVALRCDPISGHVSLFWYQQALGQGPEFLTYFQNEAQLDKSGLPSDRFFAERPEGSVSTLKIQRTQQEDSAVYLCASRLTGTGGFEQYFGPGTRLTVT.

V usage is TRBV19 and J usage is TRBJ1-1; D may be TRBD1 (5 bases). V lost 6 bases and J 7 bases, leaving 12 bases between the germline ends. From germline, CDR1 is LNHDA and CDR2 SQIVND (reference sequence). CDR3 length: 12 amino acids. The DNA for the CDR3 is TGTGCCAGTAGGACCGGGACCGATGAAGCTTTCTTT. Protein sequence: CASRTGTDEAFF.

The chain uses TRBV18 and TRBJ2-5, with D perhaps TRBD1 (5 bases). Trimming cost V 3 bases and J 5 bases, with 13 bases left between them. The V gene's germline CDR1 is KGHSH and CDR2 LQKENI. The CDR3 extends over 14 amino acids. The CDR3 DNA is TGTGCCAGCTCACCCGAGACCAGGGCGGAGACCCAGTACTTC. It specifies CASSPETRAETQYF. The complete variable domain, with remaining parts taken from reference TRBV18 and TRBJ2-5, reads NAGVMQNPRHLVRRRGQEARLRCSPMKGHSHVYWYRQLPEEGLKFMVYLQKENIIDESGMPKERFSAEFPKEGPSILRIQQVVRGDSAAYFCASSPETRAETQYFGPGTRLLVL.